This T cell receptor beta chain is from a study of control samples from healthy donors and cancer patients (TCRdb year 2020). Inclusive of the bounding cysteine and phenylalanine, the CDR3 is 18 residues long. The entry retains the CDR3 DNA only, 54 bases that are in frame from base 1. V was cut back by 0 bases and J by 0 bases, leaving a gap of 14 bases between them. CDR1 MGHRA and CDR2 YSYEKL are derived from the germline V gene. About this clone itself: There is no known antigen for this receptor. No qualities accompany the bases; no much larger clone lies one base away.

Libraries came from the immunoSEQ multiplex PCR assay. TCRdb retrieved this table from immuneACCESS and kept in-frame rearrangements only. Not all clones are present; in checked studies, unresolved V genes account for under half, and no reason is known for the remainder. In this sample the table shows over 150,000 clones, 80% to 95% of which occur a single time. The top ten constitute almost 1.5% of the sample. This clonotype was sampled from a man younger than 35 in good health. In this chain, TRBV4-1 is recombined with TRBJ2-2; the D match is possibly TRBD1 or TRBD2, with 6 bases aligned in each. Sequencing was done on a sample of blood. The CDR3 protein sequence reads: CASSQEFPGAANTGELFF. The nucleotides are TGCGCCAGCAGCCAAGAGTTTCCGGGGGCCGCGAACACCGGGGAGCTGTTTTTT.